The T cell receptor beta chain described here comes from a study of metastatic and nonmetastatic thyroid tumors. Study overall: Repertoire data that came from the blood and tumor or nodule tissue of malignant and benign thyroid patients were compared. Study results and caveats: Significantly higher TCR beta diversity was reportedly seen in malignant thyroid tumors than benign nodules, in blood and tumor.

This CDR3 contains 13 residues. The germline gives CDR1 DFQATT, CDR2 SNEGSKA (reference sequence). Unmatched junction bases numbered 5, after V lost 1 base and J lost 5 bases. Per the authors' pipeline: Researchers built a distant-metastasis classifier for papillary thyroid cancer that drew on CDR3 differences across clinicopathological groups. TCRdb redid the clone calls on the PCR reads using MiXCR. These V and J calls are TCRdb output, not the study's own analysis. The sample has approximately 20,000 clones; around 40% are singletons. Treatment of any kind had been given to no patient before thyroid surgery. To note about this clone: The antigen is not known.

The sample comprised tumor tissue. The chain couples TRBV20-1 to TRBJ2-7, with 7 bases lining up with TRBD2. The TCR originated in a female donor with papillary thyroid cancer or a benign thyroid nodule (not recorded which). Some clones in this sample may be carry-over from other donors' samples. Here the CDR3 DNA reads TGCAGTGCTAGAGGGGAGGGGCGGGACGAGCAGTACTTC. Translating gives CSARGEGRDEQYF.